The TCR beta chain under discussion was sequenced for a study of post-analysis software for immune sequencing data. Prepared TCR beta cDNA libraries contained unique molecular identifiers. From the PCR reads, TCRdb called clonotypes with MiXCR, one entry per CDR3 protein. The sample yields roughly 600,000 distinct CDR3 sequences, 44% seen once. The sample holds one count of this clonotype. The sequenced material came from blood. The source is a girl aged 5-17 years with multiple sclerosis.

The CDR3 spells CASSLVAQRLGGNEQYF. CDR3 DNA sequence: TGTGCCAGCAGCTTAGTCGCCCAGCGCCTTGGTGGCAATGAGCAGTACTTC. V is TRBV7-2 and J is TRBJ2-5, with D unclear. Per germline, CDR1 SGHTA and CDR2 FQGNSA. Trimming left V 1 base short and J 11 bases short, with 26 bases between. This CDR3 spans 17 amino acids. Based on the CDR3 plus reference TRBV7-2 and TRBJ2-5, the full variable domain is GAGVSQSPSNKVTEKGKDVELRCDPISGHTALYWYRQSLGQGLEFLIYFQGNSAPDKSGLPSDRFSAERTGGSVSTLTIQRTQQEDSAVYLCASSLVAQRLGGNEQYFGPGTRLLVL.